This record looks at one T cell receptor beta chain sequence and its context. What it recognizes is unknown. The V end lost 0 bases, the J end lost 4 bases, and 9 bases lay between the germline ends. Germline-derived CDR1 and CDR2 are GTSNPN and SVGIG (reference sequence). The length of the CDR3 is 13 residues. The data stem from a study of beta chain features in type 1 diabetes. Study results and limitations: Reduced insertions and increased deletions marked VDJ junctions in type 1 diabetes patients. Patients with Type 1 diabetes showed moderately but significantly shorter TCRB CDR3s in all four CD4+ subsets.

The whole isolated RNA underwent reverse transcription, so sequencing captured expressed TCRB transcripts. TCRdb keeps only in-frame clones here, not all; method: immunoSEQ multiplex PCR. The sample includes 100,000 to 150,000 clones, roughly 17% of them seen just once. Central memory, naive, regulatory and stem cell-like memory CD4+ cells were sorted by CD45RO/CCR7/CD25/CD127/CD95/CD27. The sample was central memory CD4+ T cells from blood. The chain employs TRBV30 and TRBJ1-1; D is ambiguous. The source is a man between 18 and 35 years old with type 1 diabetes. The CDR3: CAWSVSLGTEAFF. In nucleotides, the CDR3 is TGTGCCTGGAGTGTAAGTCTGGGCACTGAAGCTTTCTTT. Combining the CDR3 with reference TRBV30 and TRBJ1-1 gives the whole variable domain SQTIHQWPATLVQPVGSPLSLECTVEGTSNPNLYWYRQAAGRGLQLLFYSVGIGQISSEVPQNLSASRPQDRQFILSSKKLLLSDSGFYLCAWSVSLGTEAFFGQGTRLTVV.